The 27 T cell receptor beta chains listed next were all sequenced from one sample in a study of T cell responses to AZD1222 COVID-19 vaccine. Repertoires were generated with immunoSEQ multiplex PCR, while TCRdb's copy carries only in-frame clones and drops some. Of more than 85,000 clones listed, around 82% are singletons. Specimen: peripheral blood, collected on day 0 of AZD1222 vaccination. The receptors come from an adult in good health.

The table lists this clone with a few counts. The rearrangement joins TRBV9 to TRBJ1-3, with TRBD1 matching over 12 bases. Germline CDR1 SGDLS, CDR2 YYNGEE. This CDR3 region has 17 residues. V shed 5 bases, J shed 4 bases, and the junction held 10 bases outside the gene matches. CDR3 region: CASSDPGTGGTGNTIYF. As DNA, the CDR3 is TGTGCCAGCAGTGATCCAGGGACAGGGGGCACGGGAAACACCATATATTTT.

This clone occurred once. This chain joins TRBV5-6 and TRBJ1-1; D possibly corresponds to TRBD1 (5 bases). Germline assignment: CDR1 SGHDT and CDR2 YYEEEE. The V end was cut by 0 bases, the J end by 0 bases, with 12 bases between. The length of the CDR3 is 16 residues. CDR3: CASSLAQTVMNTEAFF. The CDR3 nucleotides read TGTGCCAGCAGCTTGGCTCAGACAGTCATGAACACTGAAGCTTTCTTT.

There are a few counts of this clone. The CDR3 DNA sequence: TGTGCCAGCTCACCGGACAGGCAGGGCAATCAGCCCCAGCATTTT. It codes for CASSPDRQGNQPQHF. This chain uses TRBV18 with TRBJ1-5, with 7 bases that match TRBD1. The CDR3 loop spans 15 amino acids. CDR1 and CDR2 from the germline V gene are KGHSH and LQKENI. V lost 3 bases and J lost 2; bases outside the gene matches: 4.

This clone appeared a few times. CDR3 protein: CASSHGAYRFDNQPQHF. The CDR3 bases are TGTGCCAGCAGCCACGGGGCCTATCGGTTCGACAATCAGCCCCAGCATTTT. The chain combines TRBV7-8 with TRBJ1-5, with D possibly matching TRBD1 (5 bases). The V end was cut by 5 bases, the J end by 3 bases, with 20 bases between. This CDR3 region has 17 residues. Germline values: CDR1 SGHVS, CDR2 FQNEAQ.

The chain is built from TRBV12-3 or TRBV12-4 and TRBJ2-1; D gene ambiguous. Trimming removed 7 bases at V and 10 bases at J, with 14 bases between. The CDR3 consists of 12 residues. CDR3 amino acids: CASTFEVGEQFF. The CDR3 DNA reads TGTGCCAGCACTTTCGAGGTAGGGGAGCAGTTCTTC.

The rearrangement links TRBV30 to TRBJ1-1, with D perhaps matching TRBD1 (5 bases). This CDR3 contains 14 residues. In germline, CDR1 is GTSNPN, CDR2 SVGIG (reference sequence). Trimming took 4 bases from V and 3 from J, leaving 15 bases between them. The CDR3 region is CAWTRAPGYTEAFF. The DNA of the CDR3 is TGTGCCTGGACCAGGGCCCCTGGTTACACTGAAGCTTTCTTT.

The chain uses TRBV27 and TRBJ2-1; 8 nucleotides agree with TRBD2. CDR1 and CDR2 (germline): MNHEY, SMNVEV (reference sequence). With V trimmed by 5 bases and J by 4 bases, 7 bases remained unmatched. CDR3 length: 15 amino acids. The chain's CDR3 is CASSPLGGRYNEQFF. In nucleotides, the CDR3 is TGTGCCAGCAGTCCCCTGGGCGGGAGGTACAATGAGCAGTTCTTC.

This clone was seen a handful of times. The rearrangement uses TRBV30 and TRBJ1-2; no clear D gene. The ends were cut back, 1 base at V and 2 bases at J, with 11 bases in the middle. The CDR3 is 14 residues long. CDR1 GTSNPN and CDR2 SVGIG come from the germline V gene (reference sequence). CDR3 bases: TGTGCCTGGAGTGCGCCGTTTGGGAACTATGGCTACACCTTC. As protein: CAWSAPFGNYGYTF.

The chain has TRBV27 and TRBJ2-1, with 14 bases identical to TRBD2. The germline V gene has CDR1 MNHEY and CDR2 SMNVEV (reference sequence). With 6 bases clipped from V and 6 bases from J, the junction kept 16 bases outside the gene matches. This CDR3 contains 19 residues. CDR3: CASRGLAGAPSSLRNEQFF. For the CDR3, the DNA is TGTGCCAGCAGGGGACTAGCGGGAGCCCCCTCTTCTCTTCGCAATGAGCAGTTCTTC.

V usage is TRBV13 and J usage is TRBJ2-4; tentative D call: TRBD1 (6 bases). Trimming cost V 3 bases and J 5 bases, with 11 bases left between them. CDR3 size: 14 residues. Germline CDR1 and CDR2: PRHDT and FYEKMQ (reference sequence). CDR3 nucleotide sequence: TGTGCCAGCAGCTTGAGGGGGAACCAAAACATTCAGTACTTC. It encodes CASSLRGNQNIQYF.

The gene calls are TRBV2 and TRBJ2-5; D might be TRBD2 (5 bases). The CDR3 length is 13 residues. Trimming took 4 bases from V and 2 from J, leaving 8 bases between them. The germline gives CDR1 SNHLY, CDR2 FYNNEI. CDR3 bases: TGTGCCAGCAGTGCGGGGATTCAAGAGACCCAGTACTTC. Its translation: CASSAGIQETQYF. Full variable domain (missing parts from reference TRBV2 and TRBJ2-5): EPEVTQTPSHQVTQMGQEVILRCVPISNHLYFYWYRQILGQKVEFLVSFYNNEISEKSEIFDDQFSVERPDGSNFTLKIRSTKLEDSAMYFCASSAGIQETQYFGPGTRLLVL.

The rearrangement links TRBV7-2 to TRBJ1-4; 9 positions agree with TRBD1. The V segment lost 5 bases and the J segment 8 bases; nucleotides outside the gene matches: 12. Germline assignment: CDR1 SGHTA and CDR2 FQGNSA. The CDR3 is 16 residues long. The CDR3 loop is CASSPMGDRELEKLFF. The CDR3 DNA is TGTGCCAGCAGCCCTATGGGGGACAGGGAGTTAGAAAAACTGTTTTTT.

V gene TRBV28 combines with J gene TRBJ2-7, with D perhaps TRBD1 (6 bases). With 5 bases removed from V and 9 bases from J, the gap between germline ends came to 14 bases. CDR3 length: 12 residues. Germline CDR1 reads MDHEN; CDR2 reads SYDVKM. The CDR3 reads CASSLAGVRQYF. The DNA of the CDR3 is TGTGCCAGCAGTCTCGCAGGGGTTCGGCAGTACTTC.

The chain links TRBV19 to TRBJ1-2; maybe TRBD1 (5 bases). The CDR3 extends over 13 amino acids. The germline V and J ends were trimmed by 8 bases and 2 bases, with 12 bases remaining between them. Germline-derived CDR1 and CDR2 are LNHDA and SQIVND (reference sequence). Here the CDR3 reads CASGDGSNYGYTF. CDR3 nucleotide sequence: TGTGCCAGTGGGGACGGATCGAACTATGGCTACACCTTC.

This chain connects TRBV2 to TRBJ1-2; TRBD1 aligns across 9 bases. CDR1 is SNHLY, CDR2 FYNNEI, per germline. The CDR3 length is 14 residues. Trimming removed 6 bases from V and 4 bases from J; junction bases left unmatched: 6. CDR3 residues: CASSRDRAIYGYTF. The CDR3 region has the DNA TGTGCCAGCAGCCGGGACAGGGCTATCTATGGCTACACCTTC.

This chain uses TRBV18 with TRBJ2-7, with D perhaps TRBD2 (6 bases). The CDR3 is 14 residues long. The V and J ends lost 1 base and 0 bases respectively, with 7 bases between them. The germline V gene encodes CDR1 KGHSH and CDR2 LQKENI. CDR3: CASSPLGGSYEQYF. In nucleotides, the CDR3 is TGTGCCAGCTCACCACTGGGGGGCTCCTACGAGCAGTACTTC.

The CDR3: CASSYNTPNTEAFF. For the CDR3, the DNA is TGTGCCAGCAGTTACAACACCCCGAACACTGAAGCTTTCTTT. The chain carries TRBV6-5 and TRBJ1-1; no firm D call. This CDR3 has 14 amino acids. The germline V gene has CDR1 MNHEY and CDR2 SVGAGI. The V end lost 2 bases, the J end lost 1 base, and 8 bases lay between the germline ends.

The chain links TRBV5-1 to TRBJ2-3; possibly TRBD2 for D (7 bases). The CDR3 is 16 residues long. The germline V gene has CDR1 SGHRS and CDR2 YFSETQ. V was pared by 4 bases and J by 4 bases, with 19 bases between. CDR3 in amino acids: CASSRLGGPSSDTQYF. The CDR3 DNA follows: TGCGCCAGCAGCCGCCTGGGGGGGCCATCGTCAGATACGCAGTATTTT. The variable domain in full, with the rest retrieved from reference TRBV5-1 and TRBJ2-3, is KAGVTQTPRYLIKTRGQQVTLSCSPISGHRSVSWYQQTPGQGLQFLFEYFSETQRNKGNFPGRFSGRQFSNSRSEMNVSTLELGDSALYLCASSRLGGPSSDTQYFGPGTRLTVL.

The chain uses TRBV5-6 and TRBJ2-7, with 7 bases identical to TRBD2. This CDR3 is built from 15 residues. Trimming removed 0 bases from V and 0 bases from J; junction bases left unmatched: 3. Germline CDR1 reads SGHDT; CDR2 reads YYEEEE. DNA for the CDR3: TGTGCCAGCAGCTTGGTGGGAGGGAGCTCCTACGAGCAGTACTTC. Its protein product is CASSLVGGSSYEQYF. Supplemented by reference TRBV5-6 and TRBJ2-7, the full variable domain reads DAGVTQSPTHLIKTRGQQVTLRCSPKSGHDTVSWYQQALGQGPQFIFQYYEEEERQRGNFPDRFSGHQFPNYSSELNVNALLLGDSALYLCASSLVGGSSYEQYFGPGTRLTVT.

The V call is TRBV30, the J call TRBJ1-6; no clear D gene. Germline values: CDR1 GTSNPN, CDR2 SVGIG (reference sequence). Trimming pared 3 bases from V and 0 bases from J, leaving 9 bases between. The CDR3 totals 15 residues. The CDR3 sequence: CAWRFLSSYNSPLHF. DNA of the CDR3: TGTGCCTGGAGATTCCTTAGCTCCTATAATTCACCCCTCCACTTT.

The chain recombines TRBV27 with TRBJ1-6; 8 bases are a match to TRBD1. J gave up 10 bases and V 4 bases, and 6 bases lay outside the gene matches. The germline CDR1 and CDR2 sequences are MNHEY and SMNVEV (reference sequence). The CDR3 is 14 amino acids. This CDR3 reads CASSSETGESPLHF. The CDR3 nucleotides read TGTGCCAGCAGTTCCGAGACAGGGGAATCACCCCTCCACTTT.

The chain has TRBV7-2 and TRBJ2-2; D remains ambiguous. V dropped 1 base and J dropped 5 bases, with 11 bases sitting between them. The CDR3 is 15 residues long. Germline V lookup: CDR1 SGHTA, CDR2 FQGNSA. This chain's CDR3 is CASSLETGSTGELFF. CDR3 DNA sequence: TGTGCCAGCAGCTTAGAGACGGGTAGTACCGGGGAGCTGTTTTTT. The full variable domain, with the rest looked up from reference TRBV7-2 and TRBJ2-2, is GAGVSQSPSNKVTEKGKDVELRCDPISGHTALYWYRQSLGQGLEFLIYFQGNSAPDKSGLPSDRFSAERTGGSVSTLTIQRTQQEDSAVYLCASSLETGSTGELFFGEGSRLTVL.

The chain has TRBV28 and TRBJ2-7, with TRBD1 identical over 7 bases. The J segment lost 5 bases and the V segment lost 3 bases, leaving 13 bases of the junction unmatched. This CDR3 is 16 amino acids long. Germline V CDR1 and CDR2: MDHEN, SYDVKM. CDR3 residues: CASSFSRQGALNEQYF. CDR3 bases: TGTGCCAGCAGTTTCTCCCGACAGGGCGCTCTGAACGAGCAGTACTTC.

The chain links TRBV28 to TRBJ1-2; D is ambiguous. The CDR3 is made up of 14 amino acids. V gave up 5 bases and J gave up 2 bases, with 12 bases separating them. Germline CDR1 reads MDHEN; CDR2 reads SYDVKM. CDR3: CASSLETANYGYTF. In nucleotides, the CDR3 is TGTGCCAGCAGTCTTGAAACAGCCAACTATGGCTACACCTTC.

The chain couples TRBV12-2 to TRBJ2-7; the table's D call, TRBD2, has no DNA check behind it. TRBV12-2 is recorded as a pseudogene. This CDR3 is built from 15 residues. The CDR3 loop reads CASRLRTSPLMEQYF. CDR3 nucleotide sequence: TGTGCAAGTCGCTTACGGACTAGCCCCTTAATGGAGCAGTACTTC.

The chain recombines TRBV10-3 with TRBJ2-7, with 9 bases matching TRBD2. Germline V gene data show CDR1 as ENHRY and CDR2 as SYGVKD. The J segment lost 5 bases and the V segment lost 3 bases, leaving 5 bases of the junction unmatched. This CDR3 region has 14 residues. The CDR3 DNA reads as TGTGCCATCAGTGATGGGACTAGCTTCAACGAGCAGTACTTC. Amino acid sequence: CAISDGTSFNEQYF.

This chain uses TRBV6-2 or TRBV6-3 with TRBJ1-1; D remains unclear. CDR1 and CDR2 (germline): MNHEY, SVGEGT. The CDR3 extends over 16 amino acids. V gave up 0 bases and J gave up 1 base, with 12 bases separating them. For the CDR3, the DNA is TGTGCCAGCAGTTACTCGAGACTACCTGCGAACACTGAAGCTTTCTTT. It specifies CASSYSRLPANTEAFF.